The 9 T cell receptor beta chains below come from one sample, sequenced in a study of response to subunit inactivated influenza vaccine listed by TCRdb under 2018. Library preparation employed RT-PCR. The sequencer listed for this sample is Illumina HiSeq 2500. TCRdb took the public reads, trimmed them with fastp at Q25, ran MiXCR for clone calling and kept in-frame beta chains. Under each unique CDR3 protein, matching rows form one entry showing the most common genes and DNA. The sample includes 650,000 to 700,000 distinct CDR3 sequences, with 15% to 17% observed a single time. The top ten clonotypes cover under 14% of the sample. The sample consisted of PBMCs from blood, taken roughly 13 days after vaccination. These receptors all stem from a man aged 50 or older who received an inactivated influenza vaccine. Donor details come from another sample of the same person, matched by shared clones.

V gene TRBV7-8 combines with J gene TRBJ1-5, with 10 bases lining up with TRBD1. Germline V gene lookup returns CDR1 SGHVS and CDR2 FQNEAQ. The CDR3 spans 16 residues. The J segment lost 1 base and the V segment lost 3 bases, leaving 3 bases of the junction unmatched. The CDR3 DNA reads TGTGCCAGCAGCTTGGGGGACAGGGGAAGCAATCAGCCCCAGCATTTT. Amino acid sequence: CASSLGDRGSNQPQHF. Using reference TRBV7-8 and TRBJ1-5 for the parts outside the CDR3, the full variable domain is GAGVSQSPRYKVAKRGQDVALRCDPISGHVSLFWYQQALGQGPEFLTYFQNEAQLDKSGLPSDRFFAERPEGSVSTLKIQRTQQEDSAVYLCASSLGDRGSNQPQHFGDGTRLSIL.

The chain recombines TRBV11-2 with TRBJ2-5; tentative D call: TRBD2 (6 bases). Germline CDR1 is SGHAT and CDR2 is FQNNGV. The CDR3 has 14 amino acids. V shed 4 bases and J shed 5 bases, with 14 bases lying between them. Here the CDR3 reads CASSSQGGSETQYF. In DNA form, the CDR3 reads TGTGCCAGCAGCTCCCAGGGAGGAAGCGAGACCCAGTACTTC.

V and J are TRBV6-2 or TRBV6-3 and TRBJ2-4, with 11 bases lining up with TRBD1. The CDR3 is 13 amino acids. V trimming: 6 bases; J trimming: 14 bases; junction bases outside the gene matches: 9. Germline lookup yields CDR1 MNHEY and CDR2 SVGEGT. CDR3: CASRAGTGGFEYF. The CDR3 nucleotides read TGTGCCAGCAGGGCCGGGACAGGGGGTTTTGAGTACTTC.

Ten or more counts support this clonotype. The V call is TRBV2, the J call TRBJ2-3, with 12 positions matching TRBD2. This CDR3 is built from 15 residues. Germline trimming cut 6 bases from V and 6 bases from J; bases unmatched to any gene: 7. Germline V gene sequence: CDR1 SNHLY, CDR2 FYNNEI. This CDR3 is CASRSPSGRADTQYF. The CDR3 DNA follows: TGTGCCAGCAGATCCCCTAGCGGGAGGGCTGATACGCAGTATTTT. Full variable domain (remainder filled in from reference TRBV2 and TRBJ2-3): EPEVTQTPSHQVTQMGQEVILRCVPISNHLYFYWYRQILGQKVEFLVSFYNNEISEKSEIFDDQFSVERPDGSNFTLKIRSTKLEDSAMYFCASRSPSGRADTQYFGPGTRLTVL.

The J gene is TRBJ2-5, the V gene TRBV5-1, with TRBD2 matching 14 bases. CDR1 is SGHRS and CDR2 is YFSETQ in the germline V gene. V lost 3 bases to trimming and J lost 5 bases; unmatched junction nucleotides: 9. The CDR3 length is 17 residues. This chain's CDR3 is CASSSQTSGRVRETQYF. CDR3 DNA: TGCGCCAGCAGCTCGCAGACTAGCGGGAGGGTTCGGGAGACCCAGTACTTC.

The rearrangement joins TRBV4-1 to TRBJ2-1, with D uncertain. The CDR3 length is 13 residues. Trimming pared 0 bases from V and 10 bases from J, leaving 10 bases between. Germline CDR1 is MGHRA and CDR2 is YSYEKL. DNA of the CDR3: TGCGCCAGCAGCCAAGATTTGAGAGTCGAGCAGTTCTTC. Amino acid sequence: CASSQDLRVEQFF.

This clonotype appeared many times. The chain combines TRBV7-6 with TRBJ2-6; possibly TRBD2 for D (6 bases). V was cut by 0 bases and J by 0 bases, with 15 bases left in between. The CDR3 contains 19 residues. In germline, CDR1 is SGHVS, CDR2 FNYEAQ. As DNA, the CDR3 is TGTGCCAGCAGCTTAGCATCGGCTGCGGACTACTCTGGGGCCAACGTCCTGACTTTC. It specifies CASSLASAADYSGANVLTF.

Concerning this clonotype itself: A far bigger clonotype differs at one base, so this is likely a read error. CDR3 nucleotide sequence: TGTGCCAGAAGCCGGGACAGGAGCTACGAGCAGTACTTC. Translated, it gives CARSRDRSYEQYF. The chain joins TRBV7-8 to TRBJ2-7; 8 nucleotides line up with TRBD1. The V and J ends lost 9 bases and 3 bases, in that order; junction bases with no gene match: 7. Germline loops: CDR1 SGHVS, CDR2 FQNEAQ. The length of the CDR3 is 13 residues. Based on the CDR3 plus reference TRBV7-8 and TRBJ2-7, the full variable domain is GAGVSQSPRYKVAKRGQDVALRCDPISGHVSLFWYQQALGQGPEFLTYFQNEAQLDKSGLPSDRFFAERPEGSVSTLKIQRTQQEDSAVYLCARSRDRSYEQYFGPGTRLTVT.

CDR3 bases: TGCAGTGCCCCTCGTTTTAGCGGGGGGGACACAGATACGCAGTATTTT. As protein: CSAPRFSGGDTDTQYF. The rearrangement uses TRBV20-1 and TRBJ2-3, with 11 bases fitting TRBD2. Per the germline V gene, CDR1 is DFQATT and CDR2 is SNEGSKA (reference sequence). V shed 6 bases, J shed 2 bases, and the junction held 10 bases outside the gene matches. The CDR3 totals 16 residues.